These 25 T cell receptor beta chains were sequenced from one sample in a study of T cells in Graves' hyperthyroidism and ophthalmopathy. RNA transcripts provided the source from which TCR beta CDR3 regions were amplified. Researchers ran a first-round RT-PCR on the TCR CDR3 using the HTBI primer set. TCRdb independently ran MiXCR on the multiplex PCR reads; one entry per CDR3 protein. The sample records about 700,000 distinct CDR3 sequences, 12% to 15% being singletons. The sequenced material came from blood. The receptor source for this set is a woman aged 18-29 years with Graves' hyperthyroidism.

This chain links TRBV7-2 with TRBJ2-7; TRBD1 agrees at 8 bases. CDR3 length equals 14 residues. Germline V gene data show CDR1 as SGHTA and CDR2 as FQGNSA. J was trimmed by 2 bases and V by 5 bases; bases with no gene match: 5. CDR3 nucleotides: TGTGCCAGCAGCCTTTGGACAGGGCCCTACGAGCAGTACTTC. Its protein is CASSLWTGPYEQYF.

This clonotype has only a few counts. This chain links TRBV27 with TRBJ2-1, with 11 bases fitting TRBD2. Germline V gene lookup returns CDR1 MNHEY and CDR2 SMNVEV (reference sequence). The CDR3 is 13 amino acids. This CDR3 reads CGSGRAAYNEQFF. The CDR3 DNA is TGTGGTAGCGGGAGGGCCGCCTACAATGAGCAGTTCTTC.

Remarks on this clonotype: A much larger clone is a single base away; this may be a read error. The conserved phenylalanine or tryptophan is not found at the CDR3 terminus, so this likely reflects a read error. The chain recombines TRBV11-2 with TRBJ1-5; D call uncertain. The germline CDR1 and CDR2 sequences are SGHAT and FQNNGV. The CDR3 runs to 14 residues. V gave up 5 bases and J gave up 3 bases, with 11 bases separating them. CDR3 sequence reads: CASSKTGHNQPQHS. For the CDR3, the DNA is TGTGCCAGCAGCAAGACCGGGCACAATCAGCCCCAGCATTCT.

This clonotype was detected ten times or more. CDR3 in DNA: TGCAGTGCTAGAGGGGCGGGAGCATCCTACAATGAGCAGTTCTTC. Amino acids: CSARGAGASYNEQFF. This chain uses TRBV20-1 with TRBJ2-1; 7 bases fit TRBD2. J lost 1 base, V lost 1 base, and 4 bases had no gene match. The CDR3 extends over 15 amino acids. Per germline, CDR1 DFQATT and CDR2 SNEGSKA (reference sequence).

Ten or more counts support this clonotype. V and J are TRBV2 and TRBJ2-1; a weak D match, TRBD1 (5 bases). Germline CDR1 reads SNHLY; CDR2 reads FYNNEI. Trimming cost V 1 base and J 4 bases, with 11 bases left between them. CDR3 length: 15 amino acids. The CDR3 nucleotides are TGTGCCAGCAGTGAAGGGTACAGGACATACAATGAGCAGTTCTTC. Protein product: CASSEGYRTYNEQFF.

In this sample, this clonotype turned up a few times. The genes are TRBV10-3 and TRBJ2-4; no definite D call. Trimming removed 0 bases at V and 1 base at J, with 13 bases between. The CDR3 spans 17 residues. Germline-derived CDR1 and CDR2 are ENHRY and SYGVKD. In nucleotides, the CDR3 is TGTGCCATCAGTGAGTCTCCAACAATTTCTGCCAAAAACATTCAGTACTTC. It encodes CAISESPTISAKNIQYF.

The CDR3 here is CASPVRWTSGRDNEQFF. As DNA, the CDR3 is TGTGCCAGTCCAGTCCGATGGACTAGCGGGAGGGATAATGAGCAGTTCTTC. The chain is built from TRBV19 and TRBJ2-1, with 15 positions matching TRBD2. The CDR3 is made up of 17 amino acids. The V gene's germline CDR1 is LNHDA and CDR2 SQIVND (reference sequence). The V and J ends lost 8 bases and 7 bases, in that order; junction bases with no gene match: 12.

In this sample, this clonotype turned up a few times. A junction end diverges from the germline sequence, so it may reflect a read error. The V gene is TRBV4-1, the J gene TRBJ1-1; TRBD1 aligns across 8 bases. CDR3 length equals 14 residues. Germline lookup yields CDR1 MGHRA and CDR2 YSYEKL. The CDR3 sequence: CASSRTGRNTEAFF. CDR3 in DNA: TGCGCCAGCAGCCGGACAGGGAGGAACACCGAAGCTTTCTTT.

At least ten counts were recorded for this clonotype. The rearrangement links TRBV28 to TRBJ1-5; 7 nucleotides agree with TRBD1. Germline-derived CDR1 and CDR2 are MDHEN and SYDVKM. CDR3 length: 16 amino acids. V lost 5 bases and J lost 2; bases outside the gene matches: 9. CDR3 amino acids: CASSDRQGWGNQPQHF. DNA for the CDR3: TGTGCCAGCAGTGATCGACAGGGATGGGGCAATCAGCCCCAGCATTTT. The variable domain in full, with the rest retrieved from reference TRBV28 and TRBJ1-5, is DVKVTQSSRYLVKRTGEKVFLECVQDMDHENMFWYRQDPGLGLRLIYFSYDVKMKEKGDIPEGYSVSREKKERFSLILESASTNQTSMYLCASSDRQGWGNQPQHFGDGTRLSIL.

The chain is built from TRBV29-1 and TRBJ1-1, with D perhaps TRBD1 (6 bases). V was pared by 7 bases and J by 5 bases, with 17 bases between. The CDR3 contains 13 residues. The germline V gene has CDR1 SQVTM and CDR2 ANQGSEA. CDR3 bases: TGCAGCGGCGGTACAGGGCTTGGGACTGAAGCTTTCTTT. This translates into CSGGTGLGTEAFF.

J is TRBJ2-1 and V is TRBV6-1; 7 bases agree with TRBD2. Germline V lookup: CDR1 MNHNS, CDR2 SASEGT. The V gene end was trimmed by 11 bases and the J gene end by 10 bases; junction bases not matched to a gene: 29. There are 18 residues in the CDR3. CDR3 region: CAAYPPSRPGGTPEEQFF. DNA for the CDR3: TGTGCCGCTTACCCCCCGTCCCGGCCGGGAGGAACCCCTGAGGAGCAGTTCTTC.

In its sample, this clonotype was seen a few times. The V call is TRBV20-1, the J call TRBJ1-4; the D is unclear. The V and J ends lost 4 bases and 0 bases respectively, with 9 bases between them. CDR1 is DFQATT, CDR2 SNEGSKA, per germline (reference sequence). The CDR3 sequence is 14 residues long. CDR3 sequence: CSAKDESTNEKLFF. The CDR3 DNA is TGCAGTGCTAAGGACGAGTCAACTAATGAAAAACTGTTTTTT.

The J gene is TRBJ2-5, the V gene TRBV30; 9 positions match TRBD2. CDR3 size: 18 residues. The V and J ends lost 4 bases and 1 base, in that order; junction bases with no gene match: 16. Germline V lookup: CDR1 GTSNPN, CDR2 SVGIG (reference sequence). CDR3 protein: CAWTPGWLPSGAQETQYF. DNA for the CDR3: TGTGCCTGGACCCCAGGGTGGCTGCCTAGCGGGGCCCAAGAGACCCAGTACTTC. Looking up the rest from reference TRBV30 and TRBJ2-5 gives the full variable domain: SQTIHQWPATLVQPVGSPLSLECTVEGTSNPNLYWYRQAAGRGLQLLFYSVGIGQISSEVPQNLSASRPQDRQFILSSKKLLLSDSGFYLCAWTPGWLPSGAQETQYFGPGTRLLVL.

The chain has TRBV4-1 and TRBJ1-1, with D possibly TRBD1 on 6 matching bases. This CDR3 is 14 amino acids long. Per the germline V gene, CDR1 is MGHRA and CDR2 is YSYEKL. V lost 2 bases, J lost 10 bases, and 17 bases lay in between. The CDR3 protein is CASSQPMWGQGAFF. Here the CDR3 DNA reads TGCGCCAGCAGCCAACCGATGTGGGGGCAGGGAGCTTTCTTT.

This clonotype was observed many times. The V gene is TRBV20-1, the J gene TRBJ2-7; the D gene is possibly TRBD2 (6 bases). Germline V CDR1 and CDR2: DFQATT, SNEGSKA (reference sequence). The CDR3 loop spans 15 amino acids. Deletions cut 3 bases from V and 2 bases from J, with 17 bases between. CDR3 region: CSASGRGPIAYEQYF. In DNA form, the CDR3 reads TGCAGTGCTAGCGGGAGAGGCCCCATCGCCTACGAGCAGTACTTC.

The chain recombines TRBV29-1 with TRBJ2-4; maybe TRBD2 (5 bases). The CDR3 loop spans 11 amino acids. Trimming took off 3 bases at V and 6 bases at J, with 6 bases between the two ends. Germline loops: CDR1 SQVTM, CDR2 ANQGSEA. The CDR3 DNA reads TGCAGCGTTGACGAGGGAAACATTCAGTACTTC. Protein sequence: CSVDEGNIQYF.

The table lists this clonotype with many counts. The genes are TRBV11-2 and TRBJ2-1, with D hard to call. This CDR3 is 15 amino acids long. Germline V lookup: CDR1 SGHAT, CDR2 FQNNGV. The germline V and J ends were trimmed by 3 bases and 6 bases, with 15 bases remaining between them. The DNA for the CDR3 is TGTGCCAGCAGCTTTGGGTCCCTCATCCGCAATGAGCAGTTCTTC. Its protein product is CASSFGSLIRNEQFF.

As regards this clonotype: Given a much more abundant clone one base away, this may be a read error. V gene TRBV6-4 combines with J gene TRBJ2-7; D is unclear. The germline CDR1 and CDR2 sequences are MRHNA and SNTAGT. The V gene lost 4 bases and the J gene lost 6 bases, with 16 bases spanning the gap. CDR3 length equals 14 residues. The CDR3 nucleotides read TGTGCCAGCAGTGGAAGCGAGGAGTTCCGCGAGCAGTACTTC. Amino acid sequence: CASSGSEEFREQYF.

This clonotype was counted a few times. The chain has TRBV5-6 and TRBJ2-3, with a possible D match to TRBD2 (5 bases). The length of the CDR3 is 17 residues. The germline CDR1 and CDR2 sequences are SGHDT and YYEEEE. Trimming shortened V by 2 bases and J by 5 bases, and 21 bases separated the two germline ends. For the CDR3, the DNA is TGTGCCAGCAGCTTATATATGACACCCGGGATGGGAGATACGCAGTATTTT. It encodes CASSLYMTPGMGDTQYF.

This clonotype has more than one count but fewer than ten. The rearrangement uses TRBV20-1 and TRBJ1-5; 7 nucleotides agree with TRBD1. Germline lookup yields CDR1 DFQATT and CDR2 SNEGSKA (reference sequence). V gave up 0 bases and J gave up 2 bases; unmatched junction bases: 10. The CDR3 spans 17 residues. CDR3 region: CSAREDLQGRRNQPQHF. As DNA, the CDR3 is TGCAGTGCTAGAGAGGATCTACAGGGGAGGCGCAATCAGCCCCAGCATTTT.

This clonotype was counted a few times. V and J are TRBV6-5 and TRBJ2-5; maybe TRBD1 (5 bases). The CDR3 loop spans 13 amino acids. Germline V gene lookup returns CDR1 MNHEY and CDR2 SVGAGI. V dropped 7 bases and J dropped 13 bases, with 22 bases sitting between them. This CDR3 is CASIWGQQAPLYF. CDR3 nucleotides: TGTGCCAGCATTTGGGGTCAACAGGCGCCTTTGTACTTC.

This clonotype was seen repeatedly, ten times or more. J is TRBJ1-2 and V is TRBV12-3 or TRBV12-4; no clear D. CDR3 size: 13 residues. The V gene lost 8 bases and the J gene lost 4 bases, with 14 bases spanning the gap. CDR3: CASGGKRGYGYTF. CDR3 sequence (DNA): TGTGCCAGCGGCGGGAAGCGGGGCTATGGCTACACCTTC.

The chain has TRBV11-1 and TRBJ2-7, with 11 bases fitting TRBD1. Germline V lookup: CDR1 SGHAT, CDR2 FQDESV (reference sequence). Losses at the gene ends were 3 bases for V and 4 bases for J; bases not matched to a gene: 5. CDR3 length equals 15 residues. This CDR3 is CASSFGQGAWYEQYF. CDR3 nucleotide sequence: TGTGCCAGCAGCTTTGGACAGGGGGCCTGGTACGAGCAGTACTTC.

In its sample, this clonotype was seen a few times. The V gene is TRBV6-1, the J gene TRBJ1-6, with D tentatively TRBD1 (5 bases). The CDR3 sequence is 16 residues long. Trimming took 6 bases from V and 0 from J, leaving 12 bases between them. CDR1 and CDR2 from the germline V gene are MNHNS and SASEGT. The CDR3 spells CASRAGQSSYNSPLHF. In DNA, the CDR3 is TGTGCCAGCAGGGCAGGGCAGAGCTCCTATAATTCACCCCTCCACTTT.

This clonotype was picked up a small number of times. The chain has TRBV6-2 or TRBV6-3 and TRBJ2-7; TRBD1 agrees at 8 bases. The ends lost 6 bases at V and 1 base at J; junction bases unmatched: 8. The CDR3 loop spans 15 amino acids. CDR1 MNHEY and CDR2 SVGEGT come from the germline V gene. The CDR3 bases are TGTGCCAGCAGATTTAGGACAGGGATGTCCTACGAGCAGTACTTC. Residues: CASRFRTGMSYEQYF.